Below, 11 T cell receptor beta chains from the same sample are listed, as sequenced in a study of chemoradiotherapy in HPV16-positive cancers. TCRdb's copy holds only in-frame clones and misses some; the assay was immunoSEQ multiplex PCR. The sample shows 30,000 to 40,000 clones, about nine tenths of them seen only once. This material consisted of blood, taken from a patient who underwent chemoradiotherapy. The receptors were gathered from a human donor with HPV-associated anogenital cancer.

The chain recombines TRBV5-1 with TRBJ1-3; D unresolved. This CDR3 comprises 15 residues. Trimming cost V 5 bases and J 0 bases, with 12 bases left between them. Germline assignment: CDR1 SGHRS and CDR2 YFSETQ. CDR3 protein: CASRSGQNSGNTIYF. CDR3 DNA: TGCGCCAGCAGGTCAGGCCAGAACTCTGGAAACACCATATATTTT.

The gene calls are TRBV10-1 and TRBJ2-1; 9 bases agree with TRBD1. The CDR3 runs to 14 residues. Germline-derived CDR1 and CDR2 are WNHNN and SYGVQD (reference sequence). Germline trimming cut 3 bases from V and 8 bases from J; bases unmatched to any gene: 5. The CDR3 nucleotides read TGCGCCAGCAGTGACACAGGGGGCCTCGATGAGCAGTTCTTC. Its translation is CASSDTGGLDEQFF.

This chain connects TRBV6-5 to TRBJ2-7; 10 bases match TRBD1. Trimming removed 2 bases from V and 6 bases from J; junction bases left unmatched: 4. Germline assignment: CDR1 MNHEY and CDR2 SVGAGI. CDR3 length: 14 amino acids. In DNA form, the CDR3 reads TGTGCCAGCAGTTACCCGGACAGGGGGTCCGAGCAGTACTTC. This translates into CASSYPDRGSEQYF.

DNA for the CDR3: TGTGCCAGCAGCGTAGATATAGCGGGAGGTTCTGGGGCCAACGTCCTGACTTTC. It yields the protein CASSVDIAGGSGANVLTF. The chain employs TRBV9 and TRBJ2-6; 10 bases line up with TRBD2. The CDR3 has 18 amino acids. CDR1 is SGDLS, CDR2 YYNGEE, per germline. The J segment lost 1 base and the V segment lost 0 bases, leaving 4 bases of the junction unmatched. Full variable domain (rest looked up from reference TRBV9 and TRBJ2-6): DSGVTQTPKHLITATGQRVTLRCSPRSGDLSVYWYQQSLDQGLQFLIQYYNGEERAKGNILERFSAQQFPDLHSELNLSSLELGDSALYFCASSVDIAGGSGANVLTFGAGSRLTVL.

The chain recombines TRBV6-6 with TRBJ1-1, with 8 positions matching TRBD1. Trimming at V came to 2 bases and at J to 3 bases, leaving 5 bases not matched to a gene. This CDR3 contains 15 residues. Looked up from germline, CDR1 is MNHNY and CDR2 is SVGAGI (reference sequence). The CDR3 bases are TGTGCCAGCAGTTACCCCCGCAGGGGGCACACTGAAGCTTTCTTT. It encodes CASSYPRRGHTEAFF.

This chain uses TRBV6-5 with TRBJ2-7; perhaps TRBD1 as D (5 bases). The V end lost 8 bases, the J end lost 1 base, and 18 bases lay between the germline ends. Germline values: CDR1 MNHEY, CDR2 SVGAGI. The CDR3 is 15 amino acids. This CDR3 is CASGAGPPQSYEQYF. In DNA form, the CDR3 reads TGTGCCAGCGGGGCAGGGCCCCCCCAATCCTACGAGCAGTACTTC.

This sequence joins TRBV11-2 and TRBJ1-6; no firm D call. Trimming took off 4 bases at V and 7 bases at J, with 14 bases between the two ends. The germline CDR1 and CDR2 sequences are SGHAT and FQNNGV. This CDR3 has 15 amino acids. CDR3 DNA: TGTGCCAGCAGCTACGGCGATATGCTAAATTCACCCCTCCACTTT. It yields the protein CASSYGDMLNSPLHF.

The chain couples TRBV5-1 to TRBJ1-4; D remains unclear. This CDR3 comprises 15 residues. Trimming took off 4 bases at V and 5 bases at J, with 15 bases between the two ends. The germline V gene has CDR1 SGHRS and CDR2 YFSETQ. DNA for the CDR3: TGCGCCAGCAGCCCAGTGGCCCGAGGGAATGAAAAACTGTTTTTT. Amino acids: CASSPVARGNEKLFF.

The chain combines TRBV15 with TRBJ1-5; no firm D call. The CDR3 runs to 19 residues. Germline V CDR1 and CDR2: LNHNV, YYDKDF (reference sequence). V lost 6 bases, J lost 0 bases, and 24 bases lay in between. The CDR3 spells CATSASRSLTKSSNQPQHF. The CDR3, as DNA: TGTGCCACCAGTGCCAGTAGGAGCTTGACGAAGAGTAGCAATCAGCCCCAGCATTTT.

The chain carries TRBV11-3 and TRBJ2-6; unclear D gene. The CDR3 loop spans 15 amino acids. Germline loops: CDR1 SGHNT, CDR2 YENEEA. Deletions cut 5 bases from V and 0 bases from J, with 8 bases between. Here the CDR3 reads CASSGTSSGANVLTF. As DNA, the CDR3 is TGTGCCAGCAGCGGAACAAGCTCTGGGGCCAACGTCCTGACTTTC.

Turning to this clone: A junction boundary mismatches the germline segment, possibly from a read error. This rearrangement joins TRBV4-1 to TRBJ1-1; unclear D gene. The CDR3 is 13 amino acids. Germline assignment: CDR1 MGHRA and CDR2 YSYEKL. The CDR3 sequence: CASSQELLMRRIF. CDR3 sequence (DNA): TGCGCCAGCAGCCAAGAATTACTGATGCGGAGGATTTTT.